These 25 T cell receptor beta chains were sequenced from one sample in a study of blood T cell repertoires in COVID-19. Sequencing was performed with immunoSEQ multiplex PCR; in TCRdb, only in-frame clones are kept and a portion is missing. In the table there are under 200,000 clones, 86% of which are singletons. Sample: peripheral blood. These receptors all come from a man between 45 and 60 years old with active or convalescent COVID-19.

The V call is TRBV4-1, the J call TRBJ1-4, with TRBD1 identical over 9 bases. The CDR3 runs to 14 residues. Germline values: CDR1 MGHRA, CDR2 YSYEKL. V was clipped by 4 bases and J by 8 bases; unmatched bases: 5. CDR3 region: CASSLSQGAEKLFF. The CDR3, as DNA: TGCGCCAGCAGCCTATCACAGGGGGCCGAAAAACTGTTTTTT.

CDR3 amino acids: CASSLAQGRETQYF. The CDR3 nucleotides are TGTGCCAGCAGCTTAGCACAGGGCCGAGAGACCCAGTACTTC. This chain uses TRBV7-8 with TRBJ2-5, with D perhaps TRBD1 (6 bases). The CDR3 totals 14 residues. Germline CDR1 reads SGHVS; CDR2 reads FQNEAQ. V lost 0 bases and J lost 4, with 9 bases in between.

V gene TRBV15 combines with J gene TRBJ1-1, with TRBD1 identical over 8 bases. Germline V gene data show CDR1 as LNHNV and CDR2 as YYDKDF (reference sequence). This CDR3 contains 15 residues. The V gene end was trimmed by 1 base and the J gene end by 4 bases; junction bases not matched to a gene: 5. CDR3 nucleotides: TGTGCCACCAGCAGAGGGAACAGGGGGAGCACTGAAGCTTTCTTT. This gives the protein CATSRGNRGSTEAFF.

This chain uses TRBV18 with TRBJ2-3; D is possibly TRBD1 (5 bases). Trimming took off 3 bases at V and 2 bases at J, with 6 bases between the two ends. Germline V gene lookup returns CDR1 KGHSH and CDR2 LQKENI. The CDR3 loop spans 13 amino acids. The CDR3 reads CASSPTATDTQYF. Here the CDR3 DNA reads TGTGCCAGCTCACCGACAGCCACAGATACGCAGTATTTT.

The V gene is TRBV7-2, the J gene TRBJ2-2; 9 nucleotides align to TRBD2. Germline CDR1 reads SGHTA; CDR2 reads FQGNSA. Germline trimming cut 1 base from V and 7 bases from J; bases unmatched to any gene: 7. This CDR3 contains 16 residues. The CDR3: CASSLVAKRGDGELFF. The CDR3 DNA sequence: TGTGCCAGCAGCTTAGTGGCTAAGCGGGGGGACGGGGAGCTGTTTTTT.

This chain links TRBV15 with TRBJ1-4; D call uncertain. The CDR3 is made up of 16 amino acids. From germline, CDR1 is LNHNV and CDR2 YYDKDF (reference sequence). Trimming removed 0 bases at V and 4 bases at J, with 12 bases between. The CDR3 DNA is TGTGCCACCAGCAGAGATCAAGCCTCGTTTAATGAAAAACTGTTTTTT. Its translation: CATSRDQASFNEKLFF.

The CDR3 nucleotides read TGTGCCAGCAGCCGACGTGGAGGGGGCCGGAACTATGGCTACACCTTC. This gives the protein CASSRRGGGRNYGYTF. This chain links TRBV14 with TRBJ1-2, with 7 bases that match TRBD1. Trimming took 4 bases from V and 2 from J; bases not matched to a gene: 10. The germline CDR1 and CDR2 sequences are SGHDN and FVKESK. The CDR3 sequence is 16 residues long.

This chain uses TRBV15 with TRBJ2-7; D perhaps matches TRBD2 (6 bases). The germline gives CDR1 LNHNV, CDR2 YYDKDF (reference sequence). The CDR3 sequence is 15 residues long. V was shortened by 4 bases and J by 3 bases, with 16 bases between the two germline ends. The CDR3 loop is CATSTGDLSYYEQYF. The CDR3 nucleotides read TGTGCCACCAGCACGGGGGACTTATCATACTACGAGCAGTACTTC.

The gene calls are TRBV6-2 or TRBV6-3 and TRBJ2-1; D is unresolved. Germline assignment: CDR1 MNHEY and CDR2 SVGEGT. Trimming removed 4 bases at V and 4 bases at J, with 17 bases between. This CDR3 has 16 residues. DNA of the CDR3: TGTGCCAGCAGTTCGCAGGCTTGGGCAGAATACAATGAGCAGTTCTTC. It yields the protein CASSSQAWAEYNEQFF.

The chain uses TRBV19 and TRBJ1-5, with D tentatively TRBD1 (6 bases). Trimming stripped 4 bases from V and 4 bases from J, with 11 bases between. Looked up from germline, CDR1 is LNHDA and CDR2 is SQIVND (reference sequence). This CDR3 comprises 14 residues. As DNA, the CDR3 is TGTGCCAGTAGTAGTACAGGGCCTAATCAGCCCCAGCATTTT. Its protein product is CASSSTGPNQPQHF.

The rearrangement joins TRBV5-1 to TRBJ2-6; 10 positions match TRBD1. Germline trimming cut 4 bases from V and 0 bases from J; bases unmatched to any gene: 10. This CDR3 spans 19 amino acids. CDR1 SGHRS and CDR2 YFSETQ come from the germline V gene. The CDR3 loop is CASSVTPGQGSSGANVLTF. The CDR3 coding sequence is TGCGCCAGCAGCGTGACCCCGGGACAGGGGAGCTCTGGGGCCAACGTCCTGACTTTC.

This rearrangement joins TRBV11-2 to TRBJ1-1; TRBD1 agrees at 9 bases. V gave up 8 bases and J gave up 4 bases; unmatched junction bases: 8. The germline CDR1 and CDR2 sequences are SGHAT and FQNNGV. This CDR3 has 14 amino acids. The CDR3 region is CASLLGTGSTEAFF. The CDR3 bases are TGTGCCAGCCTTCTCGGGACAGGGAGCACTGAAGCTTTCTTT.

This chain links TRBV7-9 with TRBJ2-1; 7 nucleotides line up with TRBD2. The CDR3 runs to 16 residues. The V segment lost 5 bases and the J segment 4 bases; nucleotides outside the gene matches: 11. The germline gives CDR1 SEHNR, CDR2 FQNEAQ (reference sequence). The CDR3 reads CASSTVGAGQYNEQFF. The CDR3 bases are TGTGCCAGCAGCACCGTAGGAGCGGGGCAGTACAATGAGCAGTTCTTC.

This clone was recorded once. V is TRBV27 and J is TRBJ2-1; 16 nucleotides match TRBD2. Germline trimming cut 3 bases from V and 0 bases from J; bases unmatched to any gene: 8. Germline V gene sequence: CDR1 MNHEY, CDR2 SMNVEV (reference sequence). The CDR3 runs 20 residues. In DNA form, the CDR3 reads TGTGCCAGCAGTTTCTACCGGGGACTAGCGGGAGGGAGCTCCTACAATGAGCAGTTCTTC. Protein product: CASSFYRGLAGGSSYNEQFF.

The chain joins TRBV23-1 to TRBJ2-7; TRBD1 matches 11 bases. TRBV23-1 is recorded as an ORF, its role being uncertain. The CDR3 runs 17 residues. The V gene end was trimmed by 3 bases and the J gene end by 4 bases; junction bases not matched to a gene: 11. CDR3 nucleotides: TGCGCCAGCAGTCACGCCTCCGGACAGGGGGCACGGTACGAGCAGTACTTC. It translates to CASSHASGQGARYEQYF.

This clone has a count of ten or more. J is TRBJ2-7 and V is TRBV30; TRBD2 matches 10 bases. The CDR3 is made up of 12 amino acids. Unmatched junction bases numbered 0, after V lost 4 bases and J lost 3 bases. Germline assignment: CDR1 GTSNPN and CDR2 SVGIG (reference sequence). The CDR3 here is CAWTSGSYEQYF. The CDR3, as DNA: TGTGCCTGGACTAGCGGGAGCTACGAGCAGTACTTC.

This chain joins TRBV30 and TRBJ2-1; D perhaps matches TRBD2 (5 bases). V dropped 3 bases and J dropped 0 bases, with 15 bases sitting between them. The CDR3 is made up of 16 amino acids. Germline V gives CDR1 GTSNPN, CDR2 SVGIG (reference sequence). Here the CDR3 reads CAWRSVSASSYNEQFF. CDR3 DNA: TGTGCCTGGAGGTCCGTTAGCGCCAGCTCCTACAATGAGCAGTTCTTC. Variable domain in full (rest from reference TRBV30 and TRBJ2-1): SQTIHQWPATLVQPVGSPLSLECTVEGTSNPNLYWYRQAAGRGLQLLFYSVGIGQISSEVPQNLSASRPQDRQFILSSKKLLLSDSGFYLCAWRSVSASSYNEQFFGPGTRLTVL.

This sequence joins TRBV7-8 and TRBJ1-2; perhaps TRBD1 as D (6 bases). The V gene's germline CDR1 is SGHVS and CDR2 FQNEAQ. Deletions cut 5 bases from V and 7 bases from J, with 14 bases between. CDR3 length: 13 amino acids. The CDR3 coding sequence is TGTGCCAGCAGCCCCGACAGGCGTAGTGGCTACACCTTC. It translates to CASSPDRRSGYTF.

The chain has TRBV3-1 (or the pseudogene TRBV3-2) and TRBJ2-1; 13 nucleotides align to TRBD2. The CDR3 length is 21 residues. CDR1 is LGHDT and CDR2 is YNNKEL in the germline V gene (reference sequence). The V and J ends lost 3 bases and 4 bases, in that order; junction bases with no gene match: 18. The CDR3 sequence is CASSHGPVVLAGGQAYNEQFF. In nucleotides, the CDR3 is TGTGCCAGCAGCCATGGCCCCGTCGTACTAGCGGGGGGGCAGGCGTACAATGAGCAGTTCTTC.

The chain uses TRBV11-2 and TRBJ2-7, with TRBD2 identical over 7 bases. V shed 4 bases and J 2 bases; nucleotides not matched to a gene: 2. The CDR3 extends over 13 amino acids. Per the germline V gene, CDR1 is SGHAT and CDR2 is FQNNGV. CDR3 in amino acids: CASSSGGTYEQYF. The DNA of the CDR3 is TGTGCCAGCAGCTCCGGGGGGACCTACGAGCAGTACTTC.

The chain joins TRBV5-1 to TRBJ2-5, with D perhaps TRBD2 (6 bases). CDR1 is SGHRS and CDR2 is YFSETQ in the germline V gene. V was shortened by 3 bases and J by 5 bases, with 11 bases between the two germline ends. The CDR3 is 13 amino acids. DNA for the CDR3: TGCGCCAGCAGCTCGGCGGGGAGGGAGACCCAGTACTTC. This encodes CASSSAGRETQYF.

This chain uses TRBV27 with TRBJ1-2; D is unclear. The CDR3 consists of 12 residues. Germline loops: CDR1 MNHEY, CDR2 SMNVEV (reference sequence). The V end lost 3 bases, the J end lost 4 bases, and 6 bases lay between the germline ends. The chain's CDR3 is CASSFRGYGYTF. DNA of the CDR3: TGTGCCAGCAGTTTTCGCGGCTATGGCTACACCTTC.

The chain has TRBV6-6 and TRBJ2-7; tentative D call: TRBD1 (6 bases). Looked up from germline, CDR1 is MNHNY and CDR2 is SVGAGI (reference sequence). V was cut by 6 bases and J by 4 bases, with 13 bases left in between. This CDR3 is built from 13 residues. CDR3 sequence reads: CASRRTDNYEQYF. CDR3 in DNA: TGTGCCAGCAGGCGGACAGATAATTACGAGCAGTACTTC.

The CDR3 sequence is CASSPGLAVYNEQFF. Here the CDR3 DNA reads TGTGCCAGCAGCCCTGGACTAGCGGTATACAATGAGCAGTTCTTC. The chain couples TRBV6-2 or TRBV6-3 to TRBJ2-1; the match to TRBD2 covers 10 bases. With 6 bases clipped from V and 4 bases from J, the junction kept 6 bases outside the gene matches. The CDR3 extends over 15 amino acids. Germline CDR1 is MNHEY and CDR2 is SVGEGT.

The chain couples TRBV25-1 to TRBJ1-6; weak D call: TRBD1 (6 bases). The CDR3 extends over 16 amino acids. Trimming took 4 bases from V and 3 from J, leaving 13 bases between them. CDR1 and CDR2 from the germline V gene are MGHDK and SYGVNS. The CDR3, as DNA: TGTGCCAGCAGTGGGGGGCAGGGATTCTATAATTCACCCCTCCACTTT. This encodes CASSGGQGFYNSPLHF. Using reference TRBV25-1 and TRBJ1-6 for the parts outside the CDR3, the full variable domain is EADIYQTPRYLVIGTGKKITLECSQTMGHDKMYWYQQDPGMELHLIHYSYGVNSTEKGDLSSESTVSRIRTEHFPLTLESARPSHTSQYLCASSGGQGFYNSPLHFGNGTRLTVT.